The clone carrying this T cell receptor (beta chain) was observed once. Authors' data handling: Cell counts per sample came from amplifying reference gene primers. Some clones are missing from TCRdb's copy, which holds only in-frame ones; the method was immunoSEQ multiplex PCR. The D gene and trimming were derived from the DNA, and the V and J assignments and clone size from that table. The data show approximately 300,000 clones, more than 90% seen once. The data originate from a study of blood T cell repertoires in COVID-19. About the study: Collection of acute and convalescent COVID-19 samples took place in the United States, Italy and Spain.

All enrollees were about 18 to 90 years old and from about 25 US areas. Categorization into cohorts depended on clinical history that participants reported. Sequenced input: PBMCs or T cells enriched from blood (not recorded which). The sequence was obtained from a woman aged 30 to 39 who had been exposed to COVID-19.

CDR3 loop: CASSHRGIYEQYF. The CDR3 DNA sequence: TGTGCCAGTAGCCATAGGGGGATCTACGAGCAGTACTTC. The rearrangement links TRBV19 to TRBJ2-7, with a weak D call TRBD1 (6 bases). This CDR3 is built from 13 residues. Trimming removed 6 bases from V and 3 bases from J, with 12 bases in between. CDR1 and CDR2 from the germline V gene are LNHDA and SQIVND (reference sequence).